Presented here are 21 T cell receptor beta chains from one specimen sequenced in a study of blood T cells in healthy people across ages. The use of a sample-barcoded 5' primer and a J-beta primer mix characterized a second PCR of roughly 6 to 11 cycles. TCRdb used MiXCR to reprocess the 5' RACE reads, holding one entry per CDR3 protein. This sample has about 570,000 distinct CDR3 sequences, with approximately 25% found just once. The sample consisted of blood. The receptors were gathered from a woman in her 70s in good health.

This clonotype has just a few counts. V usage is TRBV29-1 and J usage is TRBJ2-5; TRBD2 matches 7 bases. The ends lost 7 bases at V and 1 base at J; junction bases unmatched: 9. Germline loops: CDR1 SQVTM, CDR2 ANQGSEA. The CDR3 length is 14 residues. In nucleotides, the CDR3 is TGCAGCGCCAAACCGACTAGCTTCCAAGAGACCCAGTACTTC. Its protein is CSAKPTSFQETQYF.

This clonotype was detected ten times or more. The chain has TRBV7-9 and TRBJ2-5; no firm D call. CDR1 and CDR2 (germline): SEHNR, FQNEAQ (reference sequence). Between the trimmed V and J ends, which lost 6 bases and 4 bases, there was a span of 9 bases. The CDR3 contains 12 residues. DNA of the CDR3: TGTGCCAGCAGGCGAGACGCAGAGACCCAGTACTTC. The encoded protein is CASRRDAETQYF. Full variable domain (rest looked up from reference TRBV7-9 and TRBJ2-5): DTGVSQNPRHKITKRGQNVTFRCDPISEHNRLYWYRQTLGQGPEFLTYFQNEAQLEKSRLLSDRFSAERPKGSFSTLEIQRTEQGDSAMYLCASRRDAETQYFGPGTRLLVL.

The rearrangement links TRBV12-3 or TRBV12-4 to TRBJ1-1; TRBD1 is a possible D gene (5 bases). The CDR3 extends over 13 amino acids. V lost 3 bases and J lost 6, with 11 bases in between. The CDR3 here is CASSFFEGPEAFF. The CDR3 coding sequence is TGTGCCAGCAGTTTCTTTGAGGGGCCTGAAGCTTTCTTT.

This chain joins TRBV24-1 and TRBJ1-5; possibly TRBD1 for D (6 bases). Looked up from germline, CDR1 is KGHDR and CDR2 is SFDVKD. V lost 11 bases to trimming and J lost 0 bases, with 13 bases between them. This CDR3 region has 14 residues. The CDR3 spells CAIQGPGSNQPQHF. Written as DNA, the CDR3 is TGTGCCATCCAGGGGCCGGGTAGCAATCAGCCCCAGCATTTT.

This chain uses TRBV20-1 with TRBJ1-4; D possibly corresponds to TRBD1 (5 bases). Per the germline V gene, CDR1 is DFQATT and CDR2 is SNEGSKA (reference sequence). There are 17 residues in the CDR3. Trimming took 5 bases from V and 0 from J, leaving 19 bases between them. CDR3 DNA sequence: TGCAGTGCTGCTCTCTGGGGTCGGGGGGCAACTAATGAAAAACTGTTTTTT. This translates into CSAALWGRGATNEKLFF.

This clonotype was observed a few times. This sequence joins TRBV15 and TRBJ2-5, with 9 bases identical to TRBD1. Germline values: CDR1 LNHNV, CDR2 YYDKDF (reference sequence). With 0 bases clipped from V and 6 bases from J, the junction kept 5 bases outside the gene matches. CDR3 length: 15 residues. Written as DNA, the CDR3 is TGTGCCACCAGCAGAGATCCGACAGGGGGGCAGACCCAGTACTTC. This codes for CATSRDPTGGQTQYF.

The gene calls are TRBV3-1 and TRBJ2-7; tentative D call: TRBD2 (6 bases). V shed 4 bases and J shed 1 base, with 17 bases lying between them. CDR1 and CDR2 from the germline V gene are LGHDT and YNNKEL (reference sequence). This CDR3 is built from 16 residues. In nucleotides, the CDR3 is TGTGCCAGCAGCCCTTTAAGCCGGGGGTCATCCTACGAGCAGTACTTC. It yields the protein CASSPLSRGSSYEQYF.

This rearrangement joins TRBV7-6 to TRBJ2-1, with 9 bases identical to TRBD1. The germline V gene encodes CDR1 SGHVS and CDR2 FNYEAQ. V trimming: 5 bases; J trimming: 0 bases; junction bases outside the gene matches: 11. This CDR3 is 18 amino acids long. The chain's CDR3 is CASSPGQGRPGSYNEQFF. CDR3 coding DNA: TGTGCCAGCAGCCCCGGACAGGGGCGCCCTGGCTCCTACAATGAGCAGTTCTTC.

The genes are TRBV5-1 and TRBJ1-1; 7 bases are shared with TRBD1. Germline values: CDR1 SGHRS, CDR2 YFSETQ. V gave up 1 base and J gave up 5 bases; unmatched junction bases: 8. CDR3 size: 15 residues. CDR3 DNA: TGCGCCAGCAGCTTGTCGACAGGGAGGGGGACTGAAGCTTTCTTT. Translated, it gives CASSLSTGRGTEAFF.

This clonotype was detected only a few times. The chain joins TRBV20-1 to TRBJ2-3; tentative D call: TRBD2 (5 bases). V gave up 5 bases and J gave up 4 bases, with 10 bases separating them. The germline V gene has CDR1 DFQATT and CDR2 SNEGSKA (reference sequence). The CDR3 spans 12 residues. CDR3 protein: CSAPRGADTQYF. The CDR3 DNA sequence: TGCAGTGCTCCACGGGGAGCAGATACGCAGTATTTT.

This chain uses TRBV5-6 with TRBJ2-4; maybe TRBD2 (5 bases). CDR1 and CDR2 from the germline V gene are SGHDT and YYEEEE. V lost 6 bases and J lost 7, with 23 bases in between. This CDR3 is 16 amino acids long. The CDR3 DNA reads as TGTGCCAGCAACTTCGGGATTGCGGAGAAAAGGAACATTCAGTACTTC. Its translation is CASNFGIAEKRNIQYF. The full variable domain, completed using reference TRBV5-6 and TRBJ2-4, is DAGVTQSPTHLIKTRGQQVTLRCSPKSGHDTVSWYQQALGQGPQFIFQYYEEEERQRGNFPDRFSGHQFPNYSSELNVNALLLGDSALYLCASNFGIAEKRNIQYFGAGTRLSVL.

This clonotype was counted between two and nine times. CDR3: CSARVAGQGYTGELFF. The CDR3 DNA is TGCAGTGCTAGAGTGGCAGGCCAGGGGTACACCGGGGAGCTGTTTTTT. This chain uses TRBV20-1 with TRBJ2-2; D might be TRBD1 (6 bases). Germline CDR1 reads DFQATT; CDR2 reads SNEGSKA (reference sequence). V was clipped by 1 base and J by 3 bases, with 15 bases between them. The CDR3 spans 16 residues.

A few counts support this clonotype. The chain has TRBV6-5 and TRBJ1-6; maybe TRBD1 (6 bases). Germline-derived CDR1 and CDR2 are MNHEY and SVGAGI. The CDR3 covers 16 residues. Between the trimmed V and J ends, which lost 4 bases and 7 bases, there was a span of 17 bases. CDR3 bases: TGTGCCAGCAGTTCGCAGGGGACCAACAACAATTCACCCCTCCACTTT. The encoded protein is CASSSQGTNNNSPLHF.

The rearrangement joins TRBV9 to TRBJ1-3; D is undetermined. Germline V CDR1 and CDR2: SGDLS, YYNGEE. CDR3 length: 16 residues. Trimming removed 3 bases from V and 4 bases from J, with 17 bases in between. CDR3 in amino acids: CASSAGVVGAGNTIYF. The CDR3 DNA reads TGTGCCAGCAGCGCAGGAGTCGTGGGAGCAGGAAACACCATATATTTT.

The chain recombines TRBV5-1 with TRBJ2-7, with TRBD2 identical over 7 bases. The germline V gene encodes CDR1 SGHRS and CDR2 YFSETQ. CDR3 size: 14 residues. The trim removed 1 base at V and 4 bases at J, leaving 5 bases unmatched. The CDR3: CASSLSGGRYEQYF. The CDR3 region has the DNA TGCGCCAGCAGCTTGTCGGGGGGTCGGTACGAGCAGTACTTC.

The chain couples TRBV9 to TRBJ2-3; possible D gene TRBD1, 6 bases. This CDR3 has 13 residues. Germline assignment: CDR1 SGDLS and CDR2 YYNGEE. V was shortened by 6 bases and J by 1 base, with 9 bases between the two germline ends. The DNA for the CDR3 is TGTGCCAGCACGGGACATCGCACAGATACGCAGTATTTT. Residues: CASTGHRTDTQYF.

The rearrangement joins TRBV12-5 to TRBJ2-5; tentatively, D is TRBD1 (6 bases). The CDR3 is 17 residues long. V lost 1 base, J lost 1 base, and 16 bases lay in between. Germline loops: CDR1 LGHNT, CDR2 FRNRAP. The CDR3, as DNA: TGTGCTAGTGGTTTGGGCCGGACAGCTCTCCTCCAAGAGACCCAGTACTTC. Protein sequence: CASGLGRTALLQETQYF.

This clonotype has just a few counts. The chain carries TRBV7-9 and TRBJ2-7, with 10 bases lining up with TRBD2. This CDR3 has 18 amino acids. Trimming at V came to 1 base and at J to 2 bases, leaving 11 bases not matched to a gene. The germline V gene encodes CDR1 SEHNR and CDR2 FQNEAQ (reference sequence). The CDR3 region is CASSLVASSGGRTYEQYF. The CDR3 DNA reads as TGTGCCAGCAGCTTAGTTGCGTCTAGCGGGGGCCGAACCTACGAGCAGTACTTC.

The chain has TRBV11-1 and TRBJ2-7; 8 nucleotides match TRBD1. This CDR3 has 15 residues. In germline, CDR1 is SGHAT, CDR2 FQDESV (reference sequence). Trimming at V came to 4 bases and at J to 4 bases, leaving 9 bases not matched to a gene. The CDR3 DNA reads TGTGCCAGCAGCTCTCCAGGGGGCCGATGGTACGAGCAGTACTTC. Encoded protein: CASSSPGGRWYEQYF.

This clonotype has a handful of counts. The rearrangement uses TRBV3-1 and TRBJ2-5, with 12 bases identical to TRBD2. Germline loops: CDR1 LGHDT, CDR2 YNNKEL (reference sequence). This CDR3 has 15 residues. V was pared by 5 bases and J by 5 bases, with 6 bases of the junction left unmatched. Here the CDR3 DNA reads TGTGCCAGCAGCGCCGGACTAGCGGGGTCGGAGACCCAGTACTTC. It is translated as CASSAGLAGSETQYF.

The chain combines TRBV10-2 with TRBJ1-1, with 8 bases matching TRBD1. V was clipped by 8 bases and J by 2 bases; unmatched bases: 4. The CDR3 is 13 residues long. Germline CDR1 and CDR2: WSHSY and SAAADI. This CDR3 reads CASCRGRNTEAFF. CDR3 coding DNA: TGCGCCAGCTGCAGGGGGCGAAACACTGAAGCTTTCTTT.